The 26 T cell receptor beta chains listed next were all sequenced from one sample in a study of cytomegalovirus exposure and HLA in healthy donors. Primers for the PCR totalled 60 Vbeta and 13 Jbeta. Sequencing used immunoSEQ multiplex PCR; TCRdb keeps in-frame clones, though not all of them. The data show roughly 100,000 clones, more than 70% seen once. Sequencing input: PBMCs. Source of these receptors: a male donor in good health and CMV-seropositive.

In its sample, this clone was seen once. This chain joins TRBV27 and TRBJ2-7; TRBD2 aligns across 7 bases. V trimming: 5 bases; J trimming: 0 bases; junction bases outside the gene matches: 1. CDR1 MNHEY and CDR2 SMNVEV come from the germline V gene (reference sequence). CDR3 length: 13 residues. This CDR3 reads CASSRGSSYEQYF. In DNA form, the CDR3 reads TGTGCCAGCAGTCGCGGGAGCTCCTACGAGCAGTACTTC.

The genes are TRBV7-2 and TRBJ2-1, with 10 bases fitting TRBD2. V gave up 1 base and J gave up 5 bases; unmatched junction bases: 2. The CDR3 spans 15 residues. Per the germline V gene, CDR1 is SGHTA and CDR2 is FQGNSA. The CDR3 protein is CASSLEREGNNEQFF. The DNA of the CDR3 is TGTGCCAGCAGCTTAGAGCGGGAGGGGAACAATGAGCAGTTCTTC.

The chain has TRBV27 and TRBJ2-5; 11 bases line up with TRBD2. The length of the CDR3 is 15 residues. The germline V gene has CDR1 MNHEY and CDR2 SMNVEV (reference sequence). V lost 2 bases, J lost 6 bases, and 5 bases stayed unmatched. The CDR3 here is CASSLTSGSEKTQYF. The DNA of the CDR3 is TGTGCCAGCAGTTTAACTAGCGGGAGTGAAAAGACCCAGTACTTC.

This chain connects TRBV25-1 to TRBJ2-1, with 9 bases fitting TRBD2. V lost 2 bases and J lost 2; bases outside the gene matches: 4. Germline V gives CDR1 MGHDK, CDR2 SYGVNS. This CDR3 spans 16 amino acids. The CDR3: CASSEAGGRAYNEQFF. The CDR3 DNA follows: TGTGCCAGCAGTGAAGCGGGAGGGAGGGCCTACAATGAGCAGTTCTTC.

The rearrangement joins TRBV4-3 to TRBJ2-5; 15 bases are shared with TRBD2. The CDR3 consists of 20 residues. The trim removed 1 base at V and 0 bases at J, leaving 9 bases unmatched. Germline assignment: CDR1 LGHNA and CDR2 YSLEER. CDR3 sequence reads: CASSQGAGLAGGMYQETQYF. CDR3 coding DNA: TGCGCCAGCAGCCAAGGAGCCGGACTAGCGGGAGGGATGTACCAAGAGACCCAGTACTTC.

The chain has TRBV9 and TRBJ2-5; tentative D call: TRBD2 (5 bases). The V gene's germline CDR1 is SGDLS and CDR2 YYNGEE. The CDR3 loop spans 15 amino acids. Between the trimmed V and J ends, which lost 0 bases and 3 bases, there was a span of 12 bases. CDR3 residues: CASSVEGWREETQYF. Written as DNA, the CDR3 is TGTGCCAGCAGCGTAGAGGGTTGGCGGGAAGAGACCCAGTACTTC.

This sequence joins TRBV18 and TRBJ1-3; tentative D call: TRBD1 (5 bases). The V end lost 2 bases, the J end lost 4 bases, and 18 bases lay between the germline ends. Per the germline V gene, CDR1 is KGHSH and CDR2 is LQKENI. This CDR3 is built from 17 residues. The CDR3 region is CASSPTHPGKVGNTIYF. The CDR3 bases are TGTGCCAGCTCACCAACTCACCCAGGGAAGGTAGGAAACACCATATATTTT.

This chain connects TRBV5-1 to TRBJ2-2; TRBD1 agrees at 7 bases. The CDR3 runs to 14 residues. V was clipped by 2 bases and J by 6 bases; unmatched bases: 4. Germline assignment: CDR1 SGHRS and CDR2 YFSETQ. The CDR3 DNA sequence: TGCGCCAGCAGCTTTCAACAGGGGTCCGGGGAGCTGTTTTTT. Its protein product is CASSFQQGSGELFF.

The chain combines TRBV4-3 with TRBJ2-2; 11 nucleotides align to TRBD1. The CDR3 is made up of 15 amino acids. V shed 3 bases, J shed 9 bases, and the junction held 6 bases outside the gene matches. Germline loops: CDR1 LGHNA, CDR2 YSLEER. Here the CDR3 reads CASSQGTGGARELFF. For the CDR3, the DNA is TGCGCCAGCAGCCAGGGGACAGGGGGTGCGAGGGAGCTGTTTTTT.

The chain combines TRBV5-6 with TRBJ1-3; D not certain. Germline V lookup: CDR1 SGHDT, CDR2 YYEEEE. The CDR3 length is 14 residues. With 0 bases removed from V and 3 bases from J, the gap between germline ends came to 7 bases. CDR3 nucleotides: TGTGCCAGCAGCTTGGGTACAGTTGGAAACACCATATATTTT. It translates to CASSLGTVGNTIYF.

The chain couples TRBV27 to TRBJ2-3, with D maybe TRBD2 (6 bases). The V gene lost 2 bases and the J gene lost 2 bases, with 11 bases spanning the gap. The germline CDR1 and CDR2 sequences are MNHEY and SMNVEV (reference sequence). This CDR3 is 15 amino acids long. CDR3 coding DNA: TGTGCCAGCAGTTTAGGGACTGGAAACACAGATACGCAGTATTTT. The encoded protein is CASSLGTGNTDTQYF.

The chain is built from TRBV29-1 and TRBJ2-1, with a possible D match to TRBD1 (6 bases). V gave up 8 bases and J gave up 5 bases, with 13 bases separating them. Germline CDR1 is SQVTM and CDR2 is ANQGSEA. The CDR3 length is 12 residues. This CDR3 reads CSFRQVHNEQFF. The DNA of the CDR3 is TGCAGCTTTAGACAGGTCCACAATGAGCAGTTCTTC.

To note about this clone: The sample contains more than one DNA sequence encoding this CDR3. This chain connects TRBV9 to TRBJ2-1; 13 nucleotides agree with TRBD2. The ends lost 2 bases at V and 9 bases at J; junction bases unmatched: 8. The CDR3 length is 16 residues. Germline V gene lookup returns CDR1 SGDLS and CDR2 YYNGEE. CDR3 coding DNA: TGTGCCAGCAGCGTTTCCGGGACTAGCGGGATTGGTGAGCAGTTCTTC. Translated: CASSVSGTSGIGEQFF.

This sequence joins TRBV7-9 and TRBJ2-3; possibly TRBD2 for D (6 bases). Between the trimmed V and J ends, which lost 5 bases and 5 bases, there was a span of 20 bases. The CDR3 is 16 amino acids. The germline CDR1 and CDR2 sequences are SEHNR and FQNEAQ (reference sequence). The CDR3, as DNA: TGTGCCAGCAGCACTACCCCCGGGGGTGTCGGAGATACGCAGTATTTT. Its translation is CASSTTPGGVGDTQYF.

V is TRBV9 and J is TRBJ2-3, with 7 bases identical to TRBD2. J gave up 3 bases and V 7 bases, and 17 bases lay outside the gene matches. The CDR3 spans 17 residues. Germline lookup yields CDR1 SGDLS and CDR2 YYNGEE. CDR3 nucleotide sequence: TGTGCCAGCGGGGGAGCGGGAAGGTCGGTATGGACAGATACGCAGTATTTT. Amino acids: CASGGAGRSVWTDTQYF.

The genes are TRBV7-6 and TRBJ2-7; 7 bases align to TRBD2. The germline V gene encodes CDR1 SGHVS and CDR2 FNYEAQ. With 6 bases clipped from V and 7 bases from J, the junction kept 9 bases outside the gene matches. CDR3 size: 13 residues. CDR3 coding DNA: TGTGCCAGCAGTTCCAGGACGGGAGGTGAGCAGTACTTC. It is translated as CASSSRTGGEQYF.

The chain uses TRBV14 and TRBJ2-1, with 8 bases fitting TRBD2. V shed 1 base, J shed 14 bases, and the junction held 7 bases outside the gene matches. This CDR3 spans 13 amino acids. The germline V gene encodes CDR1 SGHDN and CDR2 FVKESK. The CDR3 protein is CASSQVRSGGEFF. In DNA form, the CDR3 reads TGTGCCAGCAGCCAAGTGAGGAGCGGGGGCGAGTTCTTC.

The V gene is TRBV11-1, the J gene TRBJ2-7; possible D gene TRBD1, 5 bases. The CDR3 extends over 13 amino acids. Germline V gene lookup returns CDR1 SGHAT and CDR2 FQDESV (reference sequence). V was trimmed by 5 bases and J by 6 bases, leaving 14 bases between them. The CDR3, as DNA: TGTGCCAGCAGCACAGACAGAAGCATCGAGCAGTACTTC. Residues: CASSTDRSIEQYF.

J is TRBJ2-1 and V is TRBV7-9; 10 nucleotides align to TRBD2. CDR1 SEHNR and CDR2 FQNEAQ come from the germline V gene (reference sequence). The CDR3 contains 15 residues. V dropped 5 bases and J dropped 8; count of bases not matched to a gene: 9. CDR3 residues: CASSHVLAGPYEQFF. In nucleotides, the CDR3 is TGTGCCAGCAGCCACGTACTAGCGGGACCGTATGAGCAGTTCTTC.

This rearrangement joins TRBV2 to TRBJ1-2, with D unresolved. From germline, CDR1 is SNHLY and CDR2 FYNNEI. CDR3 length equals 15 residues. Trimming left V 4 bases short and J 0 bases short, with 12 bases between. This CDR3 reads CASSVNREPNYGYTF. The CDR3 DNA follows: TGTGCCAGCAGTGTCAACAGAGAACCTAACTATGGCTACACCTTC.

V is TRBV19 and J is TRBJ2-3, with D maybe TRBD1 (6 bases). Trimming removed 6 bases at V and 1 base at J, with 14 bases between. CDR1 and CDR2 from the germline V gene are LNHDA and SQIVND (reference sequence). The CDR3 has 15 amino acids. DNA for the CDR3: TGTGCCAGTAGGGGCTCCAGGGGAGGCACAGATACGCAGTATTTT. Protein sequence: CASRGSRGGTDTQYF. Full variable domain (rest looked up from reference TRBV19 and TRBJ2-3): DGGITQSPKYLFRKEGQNVTLSCEQNLNHDAMYWYRQDPGQGLRLIYYSQIVNDFQKGDIAEGYSVSREKKESFPLTVTSAQKNPTAFYLCASRGSRGGTDTQYFGPGTRLTVL.

Concerning this clone itself: Other DNA variants within this sample encode the same CDR3. This chain uses TRBV29-1 with TRBJ2-1, with TRBD2 matching 16 bases. Per the germline V gene, CDR1 is SQVTM and CDR2 is ANQGSEA. This CDR3 spans 14 amino acids. The V segment lost 3 bases and the J segment 7 bases; nucleotides outside the gene matches: 0. The CDR3 reads CSVEGLAGGNEQFF. The CDR3 DNA follows: TGCAGCGTTGAGGGACTAGCGGGGGGGAATGAGCAGTTCTTC.

J is TRBJ1-2 and V is TRBV27; 9 bases align to TRBD1. This CDR3 region has 16 residues. Trimming removed 8 bases from V and 0 bases from J; junction bases left unmatched: 10. Germline V CDR1 and CDR2: MNHEY, SMNVEV (reference sequence). The CDR3 region has the DNA TGTGCCAGCGCTTTACAGGGGGCGGGTTCTAACTATGGCTACACCTTC. Translated, it gives CASALQGAGSNYGYTF.

This clone was observed a few times. This chain uses TRBV6-1 with TRBJ2-7, with 9 nucleotides matching TRBD2. In germline, CDR1 is MNHNS, CDR2 SASEGT. After removal of 6 bases from V and 5 bases from J, the junction contained 8 bases not matched to a gene. The CDR3 covers 14 residues. The CDR3: CASSGSGTSNEQYF. Written as DNA, the CDR3 is TGTGCCAGCAGCGGGTCCGGGACTAGCAACGAGCAGTACTTC.

V usage is TRBV28 and J usage is TRBJ1-6; 8 bases match TRBD1. The CDR3 consists of 15 residues. Germline CDR1 and CDR2: MDHEN and SYDVKM. V lost 3 bases and J lost 8; bases outside the gene matches: 6. The CDR3 is CASSFLDRVYSPLHF. Written as DNA, the CDR3 is TGTGCCAGCAGTTTCCTGGACAGGGTTTATTCACCCCTCCACTTT.

The V and J genes are TRBV18 and TRBJ2-7; 12 nucleotides match TRBD1. The CDR3 runs 15 residues. From germline, CDR1 is KGHSH and CDR2 LQKENI. V lost 3 bases, J lost 6 bases, and 6 bases stayed unmatched. CDR3 in DNA: TGTGCCAGCTCACCCTCCGGGACAGGGGGCGGCGAGCAGTACTTC. Its protein is CASSPSGTGGGEQYF.